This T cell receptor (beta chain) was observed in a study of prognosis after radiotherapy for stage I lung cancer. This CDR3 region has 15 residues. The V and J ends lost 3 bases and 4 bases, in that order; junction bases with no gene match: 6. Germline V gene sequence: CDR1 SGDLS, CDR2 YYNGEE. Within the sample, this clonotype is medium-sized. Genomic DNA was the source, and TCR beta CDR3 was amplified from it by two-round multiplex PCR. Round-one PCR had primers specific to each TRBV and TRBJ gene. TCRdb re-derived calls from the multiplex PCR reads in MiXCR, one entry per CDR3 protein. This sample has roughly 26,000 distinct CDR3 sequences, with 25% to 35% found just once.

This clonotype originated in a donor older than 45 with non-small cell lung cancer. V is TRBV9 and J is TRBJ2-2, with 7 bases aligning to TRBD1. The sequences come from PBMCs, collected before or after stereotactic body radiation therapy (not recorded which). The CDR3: CASSALDRLTGELFF. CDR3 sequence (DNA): TGTGCCAGCAGCGCTTTGGACAGGCTCACCGGGGAGCTGTTTTTT.